One sample yielded the 24 T cell receptor beta chains listed below, sequenced in a study of blood T cell repertoires in COVID-19. Method: immunoSEQ multiplex PCR; TCRdb's copy keeps in-frame clones and lacks some. This sample has about 220,000 clones, with around 85% found just once. Sequencing used peripheral blood. Receptor source: a human donor in a cohort sampled during active COVID-19.

This clone was observed at least ten times. V and J are TRBV28 and TRBJ2-7; 7 nucleotides match TRBD1. Germline trimming cut 8 bases from V and 3 bases from J; bases unmatched to any gene: 7. Germline assignment: CDR1 MDHEN and CDR2 SYDVKM. The CDR3 sequence is 13 residues long. The CDR3 region is CASSRQGVYEQYF. In DNA, the CDR3 is TGTGCCAGCTCCCGCCAGGGGGTCTACGAGCAGTACTTC.

The chain uses TRBV28 and TRBJ2-6, with a weak D call TRBD1 (6 bases). Between the trimmed V and J ends, which lost 2 bases and 0 bases, there was a span of 11 bases. The germline gives CDR1 MDHEN, CDR2 SYDVKM. The CDR3 is 17 amino acids. CDR3 amino acids: CASSLAGASSGANVLTF. CDR3 sequence (DNA): TGTGCCAGCAGTTTAGCAGGGGCCAGCTCTGGGGCCAACGTCCTGACTTTC.

V usage is TRBV27 and J usage is TRBJ2-7; TRBD2 matches at 7 bases. CDR1 and CDR2 from the germline V gene are MNHEY and SMNVEV (reference sequence). Losses at the gene ends were 3 bases for V and 3 bases for J; bases not matched to a gene: 8. The CDR3 has 15 residues. This chain's CDR3 is CASSFRLAVIYEQYF. CDR3 in DNA: TGTGCCAGCAGTTTCCGGCTAGCGGTCATCTACGAGCAGTACTTC.

The rearrangement joins TRBV4-2 to TRBJ2-1; D gene ambiguous. Germline V lookup: CDR1 LGHNA, CDR2 YNFKEQ. V lost 0 bases and J lost 5, with 11 bases in between. This CDR3 has 15 amino acids. The CDR3 region is CASSQERVRHNEQFF. The CDR3 region has the DNA TGTGCCAGCAGCCAAGAACGGGTAAGGCACAATGAGCAGTTCTTC.

The chain joins TRBV6-2 or TRBV6-3 to TRBJ2-7; 7 positions match TRBD1. V dropped 2 bases and J dropped 5; count of bases not matched to a gene: 6. CDR1 MNHEY and CDR2 SVGEGT come from the germline V gene. This CDR3 is built from 14 residues. The DNA of the CDR3 is TGTGCCAGCAGTTACGTGGACAGGATCAACGAGCAGTACTTC. It yields the protein CASSYVDRINEQYF.

This clone showed up many times. The chain carries TRBV5-6 and TRBJ1-2, with 7 bases identical to TRBD1. The CDR3 loop spans 12 amino acids. V lost 4 bases and J lost 5; bases outside the gene matches: 2. Germline-derived CDR1 and CDR2 are SGHDT and YYEEEE. CDR3 coding DNA: TGTGCCAGCAGCCGGACAGGTTATGGCTACACCTTC. It specifies CASSRTGYGYTF.

This chain connects TRBV9 to TRBJ2-1; D might be TRBD2 (6 bases). Trimming cost V 5 bases and J 8 bases, with 11 bases left between them. The CDR3 extends over 12 amino acids. The germline CDR1 and CDR2 sequences are SGDLS and YYNGEE. CDR3 residues: CASSGPGDEQFF. In DNA, the CDR3 is TGTGCCAGCAGTGGACCGGGGGATGAGCAGTTCTTC. The full variable domain, completed using reference TRBV9 and TRBJ2-1, is DSGVTQTPKHLITATGQRVTLRCSPRSGDLSVYWYQQSLDQGLQFLIQYYNGEERAKGNILERFSAQQFPDLHSELNLSSLELGDSALYFCASSGPGDEQFFGPGTRLTVL.

The CDR3 reads CASSLGLAGSYEQYF. The CDR3 DNA is TGTGCCAGCAGCTTGGGACTAGCGGGCTCCTACGAGCAGTACTTC. The chain carries TRBV9 and TRBJ2-7; TRBD2 matches at 12 bases. CDR1 and CDR2 from the germline V gene are SGDLS and YYNGEE. V was clipped by 4 bases and J by 0 bases; unmatched bases: 2. This CDR3 is 15 amino acids long.

This clone has a single count. The J gene is TRBJ2-1, the V gene TRBV4-1, with 8 bases matching TRBD1. The CDR3 has 14 amino acids. V lost 3 bases to trimming and J lost 7 bases; unmatched junction nucleotides: 5. CDR1 and CDR2 (germline): MGHRA, YSYEKL. CDR3 nucleotide sequence: TGCGCCAGCAGCCAGGGGGACAGGTCGAATGAGCAGTTCTTC. Its protein product is CASSQGDRSNEQFF.

The chain is built from TRBV11-2 and TRBJ1-4, with D tentatively TRBD1 (6 bases). Germline CDR1 is SGHAT and CDR2 is FQNNGV. This CDR3 region has 14 residues. V was clipped by 3 bases and J by 5 bases, with 10 bases between them. The CDR3 DNA reads TGTGCCAGCAGCTTTCTTGGGGGCAATGAAAAACTGTTTTTT. It codes for CASSFLGGNEKLFF.

The gene calls are TRBV27 and TRBJ1-2; D unresolved. This CDR3 is built from 14 residues. Germline V gene lookup returns CDR1 MNHEY and CDR2 SMNVEV (reference sequence). Trimming pared 1 base from V and 4 bases from J, leaving 10 bases between. This CDR3 is CASSLYRESYGYTF. In DNA form, the CDR3 reads TGTGCCAGCAGTTTATACCGGGAGTCCTATGGCTACACCTTC.

CDR3 nucleotide sequence: TGTGCCAGCAGTCCCAATAGACTGGGCTACGAGCAGTACTTC. This gives the protein CASSPNRLGYEQYF. The V gene is TRBV6-2 or TRBV6-3, the J gene TRBJ2-7; D uncertain. V lost 5 bases to trimming and J lost 3 bases, with 14 bases between them. The CDR3 totals 14 residues. CDR1 is MNHEY and CDR2 is SVGEGT in the germline V gene.

Only one count was recorded for this clone. The chain has TRBV4-1 and TRBJ2-4, with 7 nucleotides matching TRBD1. Unmatched junction bases numbered 11, after V lost 3 bases and J lost 3 bases. CDR1 is MGHRA and CDR2 is YSYEKL in the germline V gene. The CDR3 length is 17 residues. The CDR3 DNA sequence: TGCGCCAGCAGCCATGTCGGACAGGACAGAGGCAAAAACATTCAGTACTTC. Amino acids: CASSHVGQDRGKNIQYF.

J is TRBJ2-7 and V is TRBV30; TRBD1 aligns across 8 bases. Germline lookup yields CDR1 GTSNPN and CDR2 SVGIG (reference sequence). The CDR3 runs to 15 residues. Unmatched junction bases numbered 12, after V lost 2 bases and J lost 6 bases. This CDR3 is CAWSLLDRALGEQYF. CDR3 nucleotide sequence: TGTGCCTGGAGTTTACTGGACAGGGCCCTCGGCGAGCAGTACTTC.

The chain is built from TRBV5-1 and TRBJ2-6, with TRBD1 as a possible D gene (6 bases). CDR3 length equals 15 residues. V was shortened by 7 bases and J by 1 base, with 12 bases between the two germline ends. The V gene's germline CDR1 is SGHRS and CDR2 YFSETQ. Written as DNA, the CDR3 is TGCGCCAGCTTGGACAGTAATTCTGGGGCCAACGTCCTGACTTTC. Translation gives CASLDSNSGANVLTF.

This clone is a singleton in its sample. The chain recombines TRBV9 with TRBJ2-7; D might be TRBD1 (7 bases). Germline CDR1 is SGDLS and CDR2 is YYNGEE. This CDR3 spans 14 amino acids. V dropped 2 bases and J dropped 2 bases, with 11 bases sitting between them. CDR3 sequence reads: CASSVQGGTYEQYF. DNA of the CDR3: TGTGCCAGCAGCGTTCAGGGGGGCACCTACGAGCAGTACTTC.

This clone was recorded a few times. The chain links TRBV4-2 to TRBJ1-5; D is unresolved. This CDR3 has 14 residues. V was cut by 1 base and J by 6 bases, with 10 bases left in between. CDR1 LGHNA and CDR2 YNFKEQ come from the germline V gene. CDR3 protein: CASSQVEWSQPQHF. As DNA, the CDR3 is TGTGCCAGCAGCCAAGTTGAGTGGAGTCAGCCCCAGCATTTT.

The chain recombines TRBV5-1 with TRBJ2-7; TRBD2 matches 7 bases. The CDR3 contains 15 residues. Looked up from germline, CDR1 is SGHRS and CDR2 is YFSETQ. Trimming at V came to 0 bases and at J to 3 bases, leaving 6 bases not matched to a gene. The CDR3 spells CASSLEPAGLYEQYF. The CDR3 DNA reads TGCGCCAGCAGCTTGGAACCAGCGGGACTCTACGAGCAGTACTTC.

This chain joins TRBV4-1 and TRBJ2-1, with D tentatively TRBD1 (5 bases). V lost 0 bases, J lost 3 bases, and 15 bases lay in between. This CDR3 contains 17 residues. Germline CDR1 reads MGHRA; CDR2 reads YSYEKL. CDR3 DNA: TGCGCCAGCAGCCAAGATCAGTCAGGGCCCCTCTACAATGAGCAGTTCTTC. This codes for CASSQDQSGPLYNEQFF.

V gene TRBV7-6 combines with J gene TRBJ2-3; 10 positions agree with TRBD2. After removal of 0 bases from V and 4 bases from J, the junction contained 7 bases not matched to a gene. There are 17 residues in the CDR3. Germline CDR1 and CDR2: SGHVS and FNYEAQ. CDR3 coding DNA: TGTGCCAGCAGCTTAGCTTGGAATAGCGGGAGGTCAGATACGCAGTATTTT. This sequence encodes CASSLAWNSGRSDTQYF.

The chain links TRBV12-3 or TRBV12-4 to TRBJ1-1; D unresolved. The V end lost 3 bases, the J end lost 1 base, and 6 bases lay between the germline ends. The CDR3 covers 13 residues. Here the CDR3 DNA reads TGTGCCAGCAGTTTCGGGTCGAACACTGAAGCTTTCTTT. Its protein is CASSFGSNTEAFF.

The rearrangement uses TRBV5-1 and TRBJ2-5; 11 bases fit TRBD2. The CDR3 is made up of 15 amino acids. Trimming at V came to 6 bases and at J to 3 bases, leaving 7 bases not matched to a gene. Germline V CDR1 and CDR2: SGHRS, YFSETQ. The CDR3 protein is CASTLAGGPEETQYF. The DNA for the CDR3 is TGCGCCAGCACCTTAGCGGGAGGGCCGGAAGAGACCCAGTACTTC.

The chain carries TRBV15 and TRBJ2-7; no firm D call. In germline, CDR1 is LNHNV, CDR2 YYDKDF (reference sequence). Trimming removed 1 base from V and 1 base from J, with 8 bases in between. The CDR3 has 14 amino acids. CDR3 bases: TGTGCCACCAGCAGAGTGCCAGTTTCCTACGAGCAGTACTTC. Translated, it gives CATSRVPVSYEQYF. Supplemented by reference TRBV15 and TRBJ2-7, the full variable domain reads DAMVIQNPRYQVTQFGKPVTLSCSQTLNHNVMYWYQQKSSQAPKLLFHYYDKDFNNEADTPDNFQSRRPNTSFCFLDIRSPGLGDTAMYLCATSRVPVSYEQYFGPGTRLTVT.

The V and J genes are TRBV5-4 and TRBJ2-7; 8 bases align to TRBD1. V gave up 5 bases and J gave up 3 bases; unmatched junction bases: 4. Germline values: CDR1 SGHNT, CDR2 YYREEE (reference sequence). This CDR3 spans 13 amino acids. This chain's CDR3 is CASSRTGSYEQYF. DNA for the CDR3: TGTGCCAGCAGTAGGACAGGGAGCTACGAGCAGTACTTC.